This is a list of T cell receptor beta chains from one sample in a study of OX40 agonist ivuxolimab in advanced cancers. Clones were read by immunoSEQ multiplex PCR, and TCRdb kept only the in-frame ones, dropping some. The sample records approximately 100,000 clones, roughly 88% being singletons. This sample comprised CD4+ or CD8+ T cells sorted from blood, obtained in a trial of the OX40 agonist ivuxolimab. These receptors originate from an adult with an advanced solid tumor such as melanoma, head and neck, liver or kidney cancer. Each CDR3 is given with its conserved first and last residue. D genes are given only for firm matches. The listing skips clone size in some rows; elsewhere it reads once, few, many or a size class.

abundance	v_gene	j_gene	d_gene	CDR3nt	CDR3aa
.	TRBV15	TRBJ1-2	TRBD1	TGTGCCACCAGCAGACCTCAGGGGGGACAGAGATATGGCTACACCTTC	CATSRPQGGQRYGYTF
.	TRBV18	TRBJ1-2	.	TGTGCCAGCTCACCACCGTCGGGTTATGGCTACACCTTC	CASSPPSGYGYTF
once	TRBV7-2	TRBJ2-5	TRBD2	TGTGCCAGCAGCTCCGGACTAGCCCTCCAAGAGACCCAGTACTTC	CASSSGLALQETQYF
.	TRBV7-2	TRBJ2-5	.	TGTGCCAGCAGCTTACAATACCTCGGGACCCAGTACTTC	CASSLQYLGTQYF
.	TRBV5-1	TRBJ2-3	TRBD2	TGCGCCAGCAGCTCAGGCCTAGCGGGCCTGCGGGATACGCAGTATTTT	CASSSGLAGLRDTQYF
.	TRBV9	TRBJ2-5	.	TGTGCCAGCAGCGTAGGGCACAAGCGGCAAGAGACCCAGTACTTC	CASSVGHKRQETQYF
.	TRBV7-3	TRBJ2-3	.	TGTGCCAGCAGCTCATCAGATACGCAGTATTTT	CASSSSDTQYF
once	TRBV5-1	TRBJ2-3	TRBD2	TGCGCCAGCAGCTTCGGACTAGCCACAGATACGCAGTATTTT	CASSFGLATDTQYF
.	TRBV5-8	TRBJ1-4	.	TGTGCCAGCAGCTCAGGAGGCCTGGGGGAAAAACTGTTTTTT	CASSSGGLGEKLFF
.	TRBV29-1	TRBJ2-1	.	TGCAGCGTTGCCGTCGCCCAAGGGAATGAGCAGTTCTTC	CSVAVAQGNEQFF
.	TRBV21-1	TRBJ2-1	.	TGTGCCAGCAGCAAAGTAGGAGTGCGGACAACTTCCTACAATGAGCAGTTCTTC	CASSKVGVRTTSYNEQFF
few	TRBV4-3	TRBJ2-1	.	TGCGCCAGCAGCCAAGAATCCCGCGGGATCTTCGATGAGCAGTTCTTC	CASSQESRGIFDEQFF
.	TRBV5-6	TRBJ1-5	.	TGTGCCAGCAGCTTTTCTGCGAATCAGCCCCAGCATTTT	CASSFSANQPQHF
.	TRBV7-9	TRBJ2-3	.	TGTGCCAGCAGCTTAAAACGCACAGCCACAGATACGCAGTATTTT	CASSLKRTATDTQYF
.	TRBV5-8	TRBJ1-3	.	TGTGCCAGCAGCTTGGGTCCCCACTCGTCCGGACGAGATTTT	CASSLGPHSSGRDF